The 15 T cell receptor beta chains given below trace back to one sample, sequenced in a study of T cell responses to AZD1222 COVID-19 vaccine. Only in-frame clones appear in the TCRdb table, and some are missing; sequencing was by immunoSEQ multiplex PCR. Found here are about 160,000 clones, 94% of them singletons; the top ten hold just over 5%. The sequences come from peripheral blood, collected 28 days after the second AZD1222 dose. Source of these receptors: an adult who received the AZD1222 COVID-19 vaccine.

CDR3 residues: CASSSYRARGYNEQFF. CDR3 nucleotides: TGTGCCAGCAGCTCCTACAGGGCCCGAGGGTACAATGAGCAGTTCTTC. The rearrangement uses TRBV7-2 and TRBJ2-1; a weak D match, TRBD1 (6 bases). V was shortened by 4 bases and J by 4 bases, with 17 bases between the two germline ends. This CDR3 has 16 amino acids. The germline V gene encodes CDR1 SGHTA and CDR2 FQGNSA.

The V call is TRBV11-1, the J call TRBJ2-2, with TRBD2 identical over 11 bases. The CDR3 covers 16 residues. Germline V gene data show CDR1 as SGHAT and CDR2 as FQDESV (reference sequence). The J segment lost 3 bases and the V segment lost 4 bases, leaving 4 bases of the junction unmatched. The CDR3, as DNA: TGTGCCAGCAGCTCGAGGACTAGCGGGTACACCGGGGAGCTGTTTTTT. Translation gives CASSSRTSGYTGELFF.

This rearrangement joins TRBV18 to TRBJ2-7, with 12 bases aligning to TRBD2. CDR1 and CDR2 (germline): KGHSH, LQKENI. Germline trimming cut 2 bases from V and 0 bases from J; bases unmatched to any gene: 8. This CDR3 contains 18 residues. The CDR3 loop reads CASSPGTSGFPSSYEQYF. The CDR3 DNA reads TGTGCCAGCTCACCAGGGACTAGCGGGTTCCCGAGCTCCTACGAGCAGTACTTC.

The V gene is TRBV6-1, the J gene TRBJ1-3; D ambiguous. The germline V and J ends were trimmed by 4 bases and 4 bases, with 20 bases remaining between them. CDR1 is MNHNS and CDR2 is SASEGT in the germline V gene. The CDR3 runs 17 residues. The CDR3 sequence is CASSAGSIRAVGNTIYF. The CDR3 DNA is TGTGCCAGCAGTGCCGGGAGCATCCGGGCGGTAGGAAACACCATATATTTT.

The chain combines TRBV5-1 with TRBJ2-3; 10 bases match TRBD2. Germline values: CDR1 SGHRS, CDR2 YFSETQ. With 4 bases clipped from V and 5 bases from J, the junction kept 7 bases outside the gene matches. CDR3 length: 15 residues. The CDR3 DNA reads as TGCGCCAGCAGCGATCCTAGCGGGAGAGAAGATACGCAGTATTTT. Translated, it gives CASSDPSGREDTQYF.

The chain is built from TRBV18 and TRBJ1-1; no clear D. Germline lookup yields CDR1 KGHSH and CDR2 LQKENI. This CDR3 has 14 residues. V lost 8 bases and J 0 bases, leaving 13 bases between the germline ends. Here the CDR3 DNA reads TGTGCCAGCAGTATACAAGGGATGAACACTGAAGCTTTCTTT. Protein: CASSIQGMNTEAFF.

The rearrangement uses TRBV4-1 and TRBJ2-3, with 13 bases identical to TRBD2. The germline CDR1 and CDR2 sequences are MGHRA and YSYEKL. CDR3 length: 15 amino acids. V gave up 4 bases and J gave up 3 bases; unmatched junction bases: 1. For the CDR3, the DNA is TGCGCCAGCAGCCCGACTAGCGGGAGGACAGATACGCAGTATTTT. Translated, it gives CASSPTSGRTDTQYF.

The chain uses TRBV6-5 and TRBJ2-3; D is perhaps TRBD2 (5 bases). The CDR3 has 12 residues. Germline-derived CDR1 and CDR2 are MNHEY and SVGAGI. The ends were cut back, 6 bases at V and 5 bases at J, with 9 bases in the middle. The CDR3 sequence: CASRPRGDTQYF. As DNA, the CDR3 is TGTGCCAGCAGACCCCGGGGAGATACGCAGTATTTT.

The rearrangement joins TRBV7-8 to TRBJ2-7; tentatively, D is TRBD1 (5 bases). The CDR3 loop spans 15 amino acids. Germline V gene lookup returns CDR1 SGHVS and CDR2 FQNEAQ. V was cut by 0 bases and J by 2 bases, with 11 bases left in between. The CDR3 sequence: CASSLARTFPYEQYF. The DNA for the CDR3 is TGTGCCAGCAGCTTAGCCCGGACATTTCCCTACGAGCAGTACTTC.

The V gene is TRBV19, the J gene TRBJ2-1; D may be TRBD2 (6 bases). CDR1 LNHDA and CDR2 SQIVND come from the germline V gene (reference sequence). The CDR3 has 15 residues. The germline V and J ends were trimmed by 1 base and 2 bases, with 9 bases remaining between them. CDR3 sequence reads: CASSIAGVAYNEQFF. As DNA, the CDR3 is TGTGCCAGTAGTATAGCGGGAGTGGCCTACAATGAGCAGTTCTTC.

The chain joins TRBV4-3 to TRBJ2-7, with D perhaps matching TRBD1 (6 bases). This CDR3 is built from 14 residues. Germline CDR1 and CDR2: LGHNA and YSLEER. V shed 4 bases and J shed 2 bases, with 12 bases lying between them. In DNA form, the CDR3 reads TGCGCCAGCAGCCCAGAGACAGGCCCCTACGAGCAGTACTTC. Translation: CASSPETGPYEQYF.

This chain joins TRBV9 and TRBJ1-2; D gene uncertain. Trimming took off 3 bases at V and 1 base at J, with 4 bases between the two ends. The germline V gene encodes CDR1 SGDLS and CDR2 YYNGEE. The CDR3 spans 12 residues. Here the CDR3 reads CASSAFNYGYTF. CDR3 nucleotides: TGTGCCAGCAGCGCATTTAACTATGGCTACACCTTC.

V usage is TRBV7-9 and J usage is TRBJ1-2; 8 bases fit TRBD1. The CDR3 runs to 13 residues. The junction had 2 bases not matched to a gene; V was cut back by 5 bases and J by 3 bases. The germline V gene has CDR1 SEHNR and CDR2 FQNEAQ (reference sequence). In DNA form, the CDR3 reads TGTGCCAGCAGCAACAGGGGGGACTATGGCTACACCTTC. Translation: CASSNRGDYGYTF.

The V gene is TRBV7-9, the J gene TRBJ1-6; possible D gene TRBD1, 6 bases. There are 15 residues in the CDR3. Germline V gene lookup returns CDR1 SEHNR and CDR2 FQNEAQ (reference sequence). V shed 3 bases and J shed 7 bases, with 13 bases lying between them. CDR3 loop: CASSLRAGENSPLHF. In nucleotides, the CDR3 is TGTGCCAGCAGCTTGCGCGCAGGGGAGAATTCACCCCTCCACTTT.

The genes are TRBV6-2 or TRBV6-3 and TRBJ2-7; D unclear. The CDR3 has 16 amino acids. In germline, CDR1 is MNHEY, CDR2 SVGEGT. Trimming took off 6 bases at V and 0 bases at J, with 18 bases between the two ends. The CDR3 here is CASSWQVHKSSYEQYF. CDR3 in DNA: TGTGCCAGCAGCTGGCAGGTTCATAAGAGCTCCTACGAGCAGTACTTC.